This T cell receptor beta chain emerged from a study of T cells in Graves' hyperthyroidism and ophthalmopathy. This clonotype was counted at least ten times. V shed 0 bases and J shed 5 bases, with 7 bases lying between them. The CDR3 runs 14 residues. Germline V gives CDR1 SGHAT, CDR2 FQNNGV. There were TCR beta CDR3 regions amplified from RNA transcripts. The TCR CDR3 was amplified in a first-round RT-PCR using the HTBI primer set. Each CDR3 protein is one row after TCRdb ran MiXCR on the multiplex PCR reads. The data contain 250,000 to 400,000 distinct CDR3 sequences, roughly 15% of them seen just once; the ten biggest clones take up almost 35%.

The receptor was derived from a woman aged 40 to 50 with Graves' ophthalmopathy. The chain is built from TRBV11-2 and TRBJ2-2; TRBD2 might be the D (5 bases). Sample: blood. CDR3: CASSLDGGTGELFF. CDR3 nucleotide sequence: TGTGCCAGCAGCTTAGATGGCGGGACCGGGGAGCTGTTTTTT.